This entry is about one TCR beta chain. Its cognate antigen has yet to be identified. A much larger clone sits a single nucleotide away, making a read error possible. Hyperthyroidism patients were newly diagnosed, with disease duration under 2 months, and aged 18 to 65 years. Patients with uncontrolled infections, other autoimmune diseases, pregnancy or lactation were excluded. Diagnoses were established on the basis of clinical symptoms, serum thyroxine and TRAb, thyroid ultrasound, and orbital computed tomography. Blood from progressor patients was collected at the time of first diagnosis with hyperthyroidism, before any ophthalmopathy symptoms had appeared. PBMCs were isolated from approximately 10 ml of fresh peripheral blood by Ficoll-Paque density gradient centrifugation. Patients classed as progressors first received a Graves' hyperthyroidism diagnosis and then went on to develop ophthalmopathy during follow-up. Trizol reagent was used to extract total RNA, and RNA quality was then checked on an Agilent 2100 Bioanalyzer.

These data belong to a study of T cells in Graves' hyperthyroidism and ophthalmopathy (dated by TCRdb to between 2018 and 2020). Describing the broader study: Peripheral blood was collected at initial diagnosis, before any treatment. TCR Vbeta CDR3 sequencing of 120 to 150 peripheral blood samples (around 45 ophthalmopathy, about 74 hyperthyroidism and some 17 progressor patients) is reported in the paper. The study also compared thyroid tissue and blood T-cell repertoires from a handful of Graves' hyperthyroidism patients. To identify distinguishing TCR V-J signatures, a discovery cohort of about a hundred patients was used, comprising under 45 with Graves' ophthalmopathy and approximately 58 with stable Graves' hyperthyroidism. The 100 discovery patients were randomly divided into training and test sets at a 7:3 ratio. Whether ophthalmopathy could be predicted prospectively was tested in an independent validation cohort made up of 18 to 20 hyperthyroidism patients plus 17 patients who later progressed to ophthalmopathy. Following sampling, methimazole starting at 30 mg daily was given to hyperthyroidism patients, and high-dose intravenous methylprednisolone was given to ophthalmopathy patients. Overall results and qualifications from the work: No statistical method was used to fix the sample size in advance, and group allocation was not hidden from the investigators. In validation, progression to ophthalmopathy was predicted by the model with roughly 69% sensitivity and 72% to 85% specificity, a median of around 5.9 months before onset. Most expanded thyroid clonotypes (frequency above 0.001) were also found in blood, which suggests that blood repertoires may mirror thyroid immune responses. Ophthalmopathy was separated from stable hyperthyroidism by a 13 V-J signature model, with over 85% sensitivity and around 81% specificity obtained in cross-validation and 80%/75% obtained in testing.

The CDR3 goes from the cysteine to the phenylalanine over 12 residues. Only CDR3 DNA is held: 36 bases, read in frame from base 1. The CDR1 and CDR2 encoded by the germline V gene (reference sequence) are LNHDA and SQIVND. Amplification of TCR beta CDR3 regions was carried out from RNA transcripts. A first-round RT-PCR of the TCR CDR3 used the HTBI primer set with the Qiagen OneStep RT-PCR kit. Libraries were constructed in a second round of multiplex PCR, after which size selection and purification were performed. Paired-end sequencing of the libraries was performed with 100 bp reads on an Illumina HiSeq2000. The paper's data handling went like this. SOAPnuke was used to process the raw data, removing reads that contained adapters or uncalled bases, had a mean Phred below 15, or lacked an exact match to the constant primer or identifier. High-quality paired reads were merged using COPE v1.2.5, and each unique nucleotide sequence was defined as a clonotype. MiTCR v1.1 was used to align the clonotypes against IMGT TRBV, TRBD and TRBJ reference segments. The analysis included only V-J combinations with a frequency above 0.0001, which together covered around 99% of the repertoires. The TCS score was defined as F50 (clonal expansion) divided by E x V (chaos), with BLOSUM62-based TCRdist calculated between CDR3 peptides within each V-J. Welch's t-statistics and random forest reduced roughly 530 V-J features to 13, which were used in a naive Bayes classifier (R e1071). The public reads were run again by TCRdb, first through fastp at Q25 and then through MiXCR, and only productive beta chains were kept. CDR3 protein sequences are deduplicated, and each keeps its most common genes and DNA. TCRdb's processing, not the authors', yielded these V and J calls. The sample yields some 370,000 distinct CDR3 sequences; roughly 15% were counted once. The top ten hold around 35% of the sample.

Sequenced: blood. The chain is encoded by TRBV19 joined to TRBJ2-2, and perhaps TRBD2 as D gene, on 5 matching bases. The TCR was taken from a woman younger than 45 with Graves' hyperthyroidism that later progressed to Graves' ophthalmopathy. The nucleotide sequence reads as follows: TGTGCCAGTAGTTCGGCTAACGGGGAGCTGCTTTTT. This sequence encodes CASSSANGELLF.